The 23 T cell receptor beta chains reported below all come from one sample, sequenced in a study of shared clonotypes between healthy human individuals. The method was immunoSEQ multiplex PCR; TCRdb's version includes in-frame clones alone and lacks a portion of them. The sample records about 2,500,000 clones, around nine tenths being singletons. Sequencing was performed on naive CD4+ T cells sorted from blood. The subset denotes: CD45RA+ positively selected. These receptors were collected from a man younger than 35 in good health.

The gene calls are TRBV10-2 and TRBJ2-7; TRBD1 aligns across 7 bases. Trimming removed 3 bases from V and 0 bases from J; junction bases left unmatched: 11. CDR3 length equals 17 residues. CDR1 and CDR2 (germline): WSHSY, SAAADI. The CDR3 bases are TGCGCCAGCAGTGATGGCAGGGGGTTTCCCAGCTCCTACGAGCAGTACTTC. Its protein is CASSDGRGFPSSYEQYF.

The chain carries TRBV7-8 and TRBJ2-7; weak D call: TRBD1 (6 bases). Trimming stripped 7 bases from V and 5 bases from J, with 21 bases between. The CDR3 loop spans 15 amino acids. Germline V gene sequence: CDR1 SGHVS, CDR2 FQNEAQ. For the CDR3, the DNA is TGTGCCAGCAATCGGGTAGGGGGTTTCATCCACGAGCAGTACTTC. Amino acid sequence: CASNRVGGFIHEQYF.

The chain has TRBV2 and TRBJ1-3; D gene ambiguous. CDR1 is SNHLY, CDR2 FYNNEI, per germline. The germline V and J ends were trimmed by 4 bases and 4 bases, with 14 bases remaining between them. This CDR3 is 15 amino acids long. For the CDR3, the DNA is TGTGCCAGCAGTGGCCAGGTGTTTCTGGGAAACACCATATATTTT. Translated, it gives CASSGQVFLGNTIYF.

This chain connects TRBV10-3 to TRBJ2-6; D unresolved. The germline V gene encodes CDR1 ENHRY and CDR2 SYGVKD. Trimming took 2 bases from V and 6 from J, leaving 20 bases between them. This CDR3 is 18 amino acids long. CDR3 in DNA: TGTGCCATCAGTGAGATACCTGTCCTGGCCTCCCCGGCCAACGTCCTGACTTTC. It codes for CAISEIPVLASPANVLTF.

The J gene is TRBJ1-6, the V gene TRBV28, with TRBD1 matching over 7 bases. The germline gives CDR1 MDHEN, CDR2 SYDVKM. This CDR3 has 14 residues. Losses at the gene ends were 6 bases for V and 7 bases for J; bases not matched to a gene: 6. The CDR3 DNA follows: TGTGCCAGCAGCCCCGGGACAGCGAATTCACCCCTCCACTTT. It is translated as CASSPGTANSPLHF.

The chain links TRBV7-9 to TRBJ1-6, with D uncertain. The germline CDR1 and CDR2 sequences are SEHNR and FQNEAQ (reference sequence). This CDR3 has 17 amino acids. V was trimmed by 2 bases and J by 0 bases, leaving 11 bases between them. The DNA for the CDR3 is TGTGCCAGCAGCTTATTCGTTGTGAGCTCCTATAATTCACCCCTCCACTTT. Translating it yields CASSLFVVSSYNSPLHF. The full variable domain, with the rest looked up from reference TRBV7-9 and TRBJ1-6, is DTGVSQNPRHKITKRGQNVTFRCDPISEHNRLYWYRQTLGQGPEFLTYFQNEAQLEKSRLLSDRFSAERPKGSFSTLEIQRTEQGDSAMYLCASSLFVVSSYNSPLHFGNGTRLTVT.

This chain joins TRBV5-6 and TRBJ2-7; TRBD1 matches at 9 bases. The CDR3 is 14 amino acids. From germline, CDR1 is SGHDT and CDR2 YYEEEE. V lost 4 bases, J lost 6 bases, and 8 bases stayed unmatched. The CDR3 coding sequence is TGTGCCAGCAGCCCCGACAGGGGGGACTGCGAGCAGTACTTC. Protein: CASSPDRGDCEQYF.

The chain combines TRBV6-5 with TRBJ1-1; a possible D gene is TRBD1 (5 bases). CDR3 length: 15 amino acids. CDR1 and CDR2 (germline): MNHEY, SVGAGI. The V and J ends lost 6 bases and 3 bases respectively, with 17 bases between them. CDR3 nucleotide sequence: TGTGCCAGCAGAGGGGCGGGCGGAGGGTACACTGAAGCTTTCTTT. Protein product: CASRGAGGGYTEAFF.

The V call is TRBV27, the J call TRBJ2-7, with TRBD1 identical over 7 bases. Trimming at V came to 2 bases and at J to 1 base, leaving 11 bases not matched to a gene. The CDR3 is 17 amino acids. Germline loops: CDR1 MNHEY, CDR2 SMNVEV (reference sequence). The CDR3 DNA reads TGTGCCAGCAGTTTAAGGGGTCAGGGGGTCAGGTCCTACGAGCAGTACTTC. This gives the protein CASSLRGQGVRSYEQYF.

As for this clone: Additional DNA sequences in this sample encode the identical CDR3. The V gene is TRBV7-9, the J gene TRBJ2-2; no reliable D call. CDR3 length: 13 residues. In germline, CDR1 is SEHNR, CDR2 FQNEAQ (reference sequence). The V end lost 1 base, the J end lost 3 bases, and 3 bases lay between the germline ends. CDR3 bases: TGTGCCAGCAGCTTAGGGGACACCGGGGAGCTGTTTTTT. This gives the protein CASSLGDTGELFF.

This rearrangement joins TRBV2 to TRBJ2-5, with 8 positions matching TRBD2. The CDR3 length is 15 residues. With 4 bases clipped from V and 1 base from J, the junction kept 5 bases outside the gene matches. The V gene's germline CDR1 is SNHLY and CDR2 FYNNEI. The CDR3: CASSAAGATQETQYF. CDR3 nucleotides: TGTGCCAGCAGTGCAGCGGGGGCCACCCAAGAGACCCAGTACTTC.

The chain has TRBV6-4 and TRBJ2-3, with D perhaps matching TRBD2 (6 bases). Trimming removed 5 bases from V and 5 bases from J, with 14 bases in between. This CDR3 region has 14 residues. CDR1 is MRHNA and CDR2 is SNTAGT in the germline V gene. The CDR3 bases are TGTGCCAGCAGTAAATCAGGGACTCAAGATACGCAGTATTTT. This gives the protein CASSKSGTQDTQYF.

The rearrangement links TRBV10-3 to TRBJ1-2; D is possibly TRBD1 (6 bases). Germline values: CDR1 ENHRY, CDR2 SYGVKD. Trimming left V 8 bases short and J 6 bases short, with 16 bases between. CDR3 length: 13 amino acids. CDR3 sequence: CAIVGGGKDGYTF. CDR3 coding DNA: TGTGCCATCGTGGGAGGGGGAAAGGATGGCTACACCTTC.

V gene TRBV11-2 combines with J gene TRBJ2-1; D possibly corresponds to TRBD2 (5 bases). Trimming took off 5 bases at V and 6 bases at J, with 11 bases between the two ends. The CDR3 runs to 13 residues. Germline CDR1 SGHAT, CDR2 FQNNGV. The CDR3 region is CASSHGNGNEQFF. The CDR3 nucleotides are TGTGCCAGCAGCCACGGGAATGGCAATGAGCAGTTCTTC.

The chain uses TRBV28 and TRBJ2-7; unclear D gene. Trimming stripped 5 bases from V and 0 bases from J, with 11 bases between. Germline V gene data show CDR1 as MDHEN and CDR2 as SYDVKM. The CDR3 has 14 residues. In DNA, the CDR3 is TGTGCCAGCAGTCTCCCGAGTTACTCCTACGAGCAGTACTTC. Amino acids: CASSLPSYSYEQYF.

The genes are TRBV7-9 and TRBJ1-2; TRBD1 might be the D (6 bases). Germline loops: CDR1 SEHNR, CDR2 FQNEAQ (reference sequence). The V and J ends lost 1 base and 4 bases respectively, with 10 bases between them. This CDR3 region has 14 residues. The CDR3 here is CASSLEGGPYGYTF. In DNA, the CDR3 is TGTGCCAGCAGCTTAGAAGGGGGACCCTATGGCTACACCTTC.

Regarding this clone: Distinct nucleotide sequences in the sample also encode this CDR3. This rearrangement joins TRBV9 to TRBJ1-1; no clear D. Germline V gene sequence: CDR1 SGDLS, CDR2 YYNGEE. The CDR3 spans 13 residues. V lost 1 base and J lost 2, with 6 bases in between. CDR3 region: CASSVTSNTEAFF. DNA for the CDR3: TGTGCCAGCAGCGTAACCTCCAACACTGAAGCTTTCTTT.

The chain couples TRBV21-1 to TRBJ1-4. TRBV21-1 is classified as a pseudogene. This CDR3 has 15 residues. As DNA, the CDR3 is TGTGCCAGCAGCAAAGTTAAAGCAACTAATGAAAAACTGTTTTTT. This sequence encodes CASSKVKATNEKLFF.

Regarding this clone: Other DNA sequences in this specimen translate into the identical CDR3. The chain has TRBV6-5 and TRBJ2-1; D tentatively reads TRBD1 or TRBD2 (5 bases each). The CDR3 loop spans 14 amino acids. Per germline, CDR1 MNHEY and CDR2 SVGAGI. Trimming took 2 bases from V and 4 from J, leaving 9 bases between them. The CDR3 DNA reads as TGTGCCAGCAGTTACAGGGGCGGGTACAATGAGCAGTTCTTC. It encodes CASSYRGGYNEQFF.

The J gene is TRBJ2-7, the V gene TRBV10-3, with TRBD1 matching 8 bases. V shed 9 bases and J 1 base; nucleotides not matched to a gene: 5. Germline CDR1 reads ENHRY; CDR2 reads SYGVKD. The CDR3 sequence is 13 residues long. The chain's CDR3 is CAIGGTGSYEQYF. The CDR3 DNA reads TGTGCCATTGGGGGGACAGGTTCCTACGAGCAGTACTTC.

The CDR3 protein is CASSVGGFGAANEKLFF. As DNA, the CDR3 is TGTGCCAGCAGCGTAGGTGGCTTTGGGGCCGCTAATGAAAAACTGTTTTTT. The chain links TRBV9 to TRBJ1-4; tentative D call: TRBD1 (5 bases). The germline gives CDR1 SGDLS, CDR2 YYNGEE. With 0 bases removed from V and 3 bases from J, the gap between germline ends came to 15 bases. CDR3 length: 17 residues. Based on the CDR3 plus reference TRBV9 and TRBJ1-4, the full variable domain is DSGVTQTPKHLITATGQRVTLRCSPRSGDLSVYWYQQSLDQGLQFLIQYYNGEERAKGNILERFSAQQFPDLHSELNLSSLELGDSALYFCASSVGGFGAANEKLFFGSGTQLSVL.

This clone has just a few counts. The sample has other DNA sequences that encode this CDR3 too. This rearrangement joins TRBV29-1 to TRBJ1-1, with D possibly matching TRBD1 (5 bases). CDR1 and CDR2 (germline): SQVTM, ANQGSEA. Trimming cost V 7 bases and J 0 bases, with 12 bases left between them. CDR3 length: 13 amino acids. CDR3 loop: CSAGGRMNTEAFF. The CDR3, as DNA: TGCAGCGCTGGGGGACGGATGAACACTGAAGCTTTCTTT.

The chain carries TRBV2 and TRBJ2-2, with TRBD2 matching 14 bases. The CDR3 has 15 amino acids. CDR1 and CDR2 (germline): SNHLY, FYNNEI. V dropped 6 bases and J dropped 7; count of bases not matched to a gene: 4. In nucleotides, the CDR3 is TGTGCCAGCAGGGGACTAGCGGGAGCGGTCGGGGAGCTGTTTTTT. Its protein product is CASRGLAGAVGELFF.